The clone carrying this T cell receptor (beta chain) has only one observation. The record originates from a study of blood T cell repertoires in COVID-19. About the study: Both acute and convalescent COVID-19 samples were obtained from the United States, Italy and Spain. PBMCs, B-cell-depleted T cells, or T cells provided the cDNA or gDNA that made up the material.

This CDR3 region has 16 residues. Trimming took 5 bases from V and 4 from J; bases not matched to a gene: 12. The germline gives CDR1 SNHLY, CDR2 FYNNEI. Clones were read by immunoSEQ multiplex PCR, and TCRdb kept only the in-frame ones, dropping some. The profile shows roughly 330,000 clones, roughly 90% of them singletons. The chain carries TRBV2 and TRBJ1-2; 8 bases line up with TRBD1. Material for sequencing was peripheral blood. This TCR came from a man younger than 30 who had recovered from COVID-19. For the CDR3, the DNA is TGTGCCAGCAGTCAATTGTTACAGGGGGAGGTCTATGGCTACACCTTC. This gives the protein CASSQLLQGEVYGYTF. Together with reference TRBV2 and TRBJ1-2, the CDR3 gives the full variable domain: EPEVTQTPSHQVTQMGQEVILRCVPISNHLYFYWYRQILGQKVEFLVSFYNNEISEKSEIFDDQFSVERPDGSNFTLKIRSTKLEDSAMYFCASSQLLQGEVYGYTFGSGTRLTVV.